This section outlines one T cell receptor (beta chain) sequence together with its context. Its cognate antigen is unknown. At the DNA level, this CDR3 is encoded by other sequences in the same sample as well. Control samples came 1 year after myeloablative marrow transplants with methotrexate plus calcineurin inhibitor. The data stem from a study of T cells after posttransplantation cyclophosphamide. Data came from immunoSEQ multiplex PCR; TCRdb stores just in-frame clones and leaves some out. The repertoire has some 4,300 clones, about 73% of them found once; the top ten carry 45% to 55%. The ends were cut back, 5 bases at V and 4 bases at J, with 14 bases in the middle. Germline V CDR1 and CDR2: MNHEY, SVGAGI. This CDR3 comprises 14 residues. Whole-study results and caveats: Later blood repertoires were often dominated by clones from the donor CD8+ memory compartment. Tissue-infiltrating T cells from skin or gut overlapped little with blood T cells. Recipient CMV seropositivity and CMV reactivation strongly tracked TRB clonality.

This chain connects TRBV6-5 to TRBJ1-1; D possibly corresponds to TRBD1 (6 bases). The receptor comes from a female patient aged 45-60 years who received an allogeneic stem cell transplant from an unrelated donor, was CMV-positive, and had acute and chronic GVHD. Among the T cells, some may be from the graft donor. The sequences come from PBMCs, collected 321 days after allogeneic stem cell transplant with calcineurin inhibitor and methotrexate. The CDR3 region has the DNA TGTGCCAGCAGTCTAGGGGGGGGTGGCACTGAAGCTTTCTTT. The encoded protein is CASSLGGGGTEAFF.